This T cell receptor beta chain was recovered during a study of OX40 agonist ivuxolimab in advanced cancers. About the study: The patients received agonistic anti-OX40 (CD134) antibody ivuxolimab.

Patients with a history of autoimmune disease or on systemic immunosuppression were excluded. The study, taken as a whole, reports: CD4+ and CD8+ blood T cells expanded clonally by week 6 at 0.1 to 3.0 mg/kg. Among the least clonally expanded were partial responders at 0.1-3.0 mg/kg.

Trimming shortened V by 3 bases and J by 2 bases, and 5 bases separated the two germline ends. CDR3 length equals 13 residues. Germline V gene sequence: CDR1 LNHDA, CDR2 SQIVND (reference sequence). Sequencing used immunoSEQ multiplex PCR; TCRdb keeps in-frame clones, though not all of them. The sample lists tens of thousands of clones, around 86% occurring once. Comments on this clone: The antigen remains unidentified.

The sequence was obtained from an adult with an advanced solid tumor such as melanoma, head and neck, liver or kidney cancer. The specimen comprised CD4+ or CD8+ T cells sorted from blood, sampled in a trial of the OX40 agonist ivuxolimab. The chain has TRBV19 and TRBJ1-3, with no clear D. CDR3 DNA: TGTGCCAGTAGTATTACAGCTGGAAACACCATATATTTT. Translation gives CASSITAGNTIYF.